Sequencing of this T cell receptor (beta chain) was carried out in a study of blood T cell repertoires in COVID-19. The V end lost 7 bases, the J end lost 0 bases, and 11 bases lay between the germline ends. CDR3 length: 14 residues. CDR1 is SNHLY and CDR2 is FYNNEI in the germline V gene. TCRdb's copy holds only in-frame clones and misses some; the assay was immunoSEQ multiplex PCR. The sample includes 95,000 or so clones, approximately 79% of them seen just once. The sequenced sample consisted of peripheral blood. The sequence derives from a woman aged 80 or over with active or convalescent COVID-19. The V and J genes are TRBV2 and TRBJ2-3, with D perhaps matching TRBD1 (5 bases). The CDR3 nucleotides are TGTGCCAGCAAACAGGCTTCTAGCACAGATACGCAGTATTTT. Translation: CASKQASSTDTQYF.